Sequencing of this T cell receptor (beta chain) was carried out in a study of blood T cell repertoires in COVID-19. At the level of the study: COVID-19 samples collected from the United States, Italy and Spain covered acute and convalescent phases. Sample material is recorded as cDNA or gDNA derived from T cells, B-cell-depleted T cells, or PBMCs.

Per the study methods: Reference gene primer amplification gave estimated nucleated cell counts. The data were produced by immunoSEQ multiplex PCR, yet TCRdb's version contains in-frame clones alone and is incomplete. Clone size and V and J calls were adopted from that table, with D and trimming inferred from the DNA. The sample lists approximately 140,000 clones; 80% to 90% were seen once. V lost 6 bases to trimming and J lost 0 bases, with 14 bases between them. Germline V gene data show CDR1 as SNHLY and CDR2 as FYNNEI. This CDR3 is built from 16 residues. The TCR was taken from a man between 70 and 80 years old with acute or convalescent COVID-19. This chain uses TRBV2 with TRBJ2-2, with TRBD2 as a possible D gene (7 bases). Source material: peripheral blood. The CDR3, as DNA: TGTGCCAGCAGCTCCGAGGGGGGGGCGAACACCGGGGAGCTGTTTTTT. Translated, it gives CASSSEGGANTGELFF.